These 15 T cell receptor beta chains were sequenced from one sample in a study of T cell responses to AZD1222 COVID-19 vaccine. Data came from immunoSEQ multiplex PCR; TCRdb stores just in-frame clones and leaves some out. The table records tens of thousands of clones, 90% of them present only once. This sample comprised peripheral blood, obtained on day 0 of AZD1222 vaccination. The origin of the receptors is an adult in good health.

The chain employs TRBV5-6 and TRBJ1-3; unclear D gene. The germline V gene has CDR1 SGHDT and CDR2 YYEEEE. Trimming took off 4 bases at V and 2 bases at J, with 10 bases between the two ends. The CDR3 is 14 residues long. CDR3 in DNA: TGTGCCAGCAGCGAGGCGAGGGCTGGAAACACCATATATTTT. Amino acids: CASSEARAGNTIYF.

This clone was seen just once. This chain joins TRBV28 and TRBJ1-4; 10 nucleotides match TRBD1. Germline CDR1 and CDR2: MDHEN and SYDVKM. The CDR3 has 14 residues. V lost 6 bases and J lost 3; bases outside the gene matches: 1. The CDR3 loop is CASRGTGANEKLFF. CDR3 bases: TGTGCCAGCAGGGGGACAGGGGCTAATGAAAAACTGTTTTTT. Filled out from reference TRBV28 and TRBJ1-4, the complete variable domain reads DVKVTQSSRYLVKRTGEKVFLECVQDMDHENMFWYRQDPGLGLRLIYFSYDVKMKEKGDIPEGYSVSREKKERFSLILESASTNQTSMYLCASRGTGANEKLFFGSGTQLSVL.

The DNA of the CDR3 is TGTGCCAGCACCAAAGGGGGGCGTTCGAGGTCCGGAAACACCATATATTTT. The encoded protein is CASTKGGRSRSGNTIYF. The genes are TRBV28 and TRBJ1-3, with a tentative D call TRBD1 (6 bases). CDR3 size: 17 residues. Per germline, CDR1 MDHEN and CDR2 SYDVKM. Trimming cost V 7 bases and J 4 bases, with 23 bases left between them.

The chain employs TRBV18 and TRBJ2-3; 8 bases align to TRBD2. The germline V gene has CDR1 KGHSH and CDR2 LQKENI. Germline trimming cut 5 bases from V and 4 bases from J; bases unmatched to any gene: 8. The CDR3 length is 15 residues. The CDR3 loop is CASSSSGGLADTQYF. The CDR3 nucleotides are TGTGCCAGCTCATCCTCGGGGGGGCTCGCAGATACGCAGTATTTT.

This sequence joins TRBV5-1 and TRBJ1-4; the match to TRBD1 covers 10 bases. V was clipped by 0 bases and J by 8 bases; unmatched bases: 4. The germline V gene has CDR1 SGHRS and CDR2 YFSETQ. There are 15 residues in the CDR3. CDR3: CASSLGQGAGEKLFF. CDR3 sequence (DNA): TGCGCCAGCAGCTTGGGACAGGGGGCAGGAGAAAAACTGTTTTTT.

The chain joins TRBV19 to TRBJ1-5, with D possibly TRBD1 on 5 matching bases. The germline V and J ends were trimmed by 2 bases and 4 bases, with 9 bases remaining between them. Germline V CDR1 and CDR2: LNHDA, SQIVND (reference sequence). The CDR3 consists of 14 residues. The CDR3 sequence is CASSIWGPNQPQHF. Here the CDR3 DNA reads TGTGCCAGTAGTATATGGGGACCGAATCAGCCCCAGCATTTT.

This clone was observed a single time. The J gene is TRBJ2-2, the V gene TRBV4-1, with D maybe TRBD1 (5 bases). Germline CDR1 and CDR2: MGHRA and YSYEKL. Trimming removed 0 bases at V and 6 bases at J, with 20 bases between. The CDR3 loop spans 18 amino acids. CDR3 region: CASSQDLTVRVCSGELFF. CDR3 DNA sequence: TGCGCCAGCAGCCAAGATTTGACAGTCAGGGTGTGTTCCGGGGAGCTGTTTTTT.

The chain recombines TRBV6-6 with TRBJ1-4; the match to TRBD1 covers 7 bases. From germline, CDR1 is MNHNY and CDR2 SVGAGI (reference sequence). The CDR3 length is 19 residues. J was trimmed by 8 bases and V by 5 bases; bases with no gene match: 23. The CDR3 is CASSPQDLGGLTGREKLFF. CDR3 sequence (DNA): TGTGCCAGCAGTCCACAGGATCTAGGGGGCCTTACCGGACGGGAAAAACTGTTTTTT.

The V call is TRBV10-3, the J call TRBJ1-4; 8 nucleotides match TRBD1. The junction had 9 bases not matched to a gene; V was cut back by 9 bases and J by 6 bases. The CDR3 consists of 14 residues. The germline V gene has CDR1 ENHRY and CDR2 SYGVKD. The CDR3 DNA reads TGTGCCATTAGGCAGGGGGCAGGCGATGAAAAACTGTTTTTT. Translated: CAIRQGAGDEKLFF.

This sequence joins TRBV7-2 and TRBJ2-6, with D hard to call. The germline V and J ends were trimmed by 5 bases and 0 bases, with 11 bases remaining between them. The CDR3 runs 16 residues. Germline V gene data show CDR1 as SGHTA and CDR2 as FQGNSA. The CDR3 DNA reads TGTGCCAGCAGCCCCCATCCGGGCTCTGGGGCCAACGTCCTGACTTTC. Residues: CASSPHPGSGANVLTF.

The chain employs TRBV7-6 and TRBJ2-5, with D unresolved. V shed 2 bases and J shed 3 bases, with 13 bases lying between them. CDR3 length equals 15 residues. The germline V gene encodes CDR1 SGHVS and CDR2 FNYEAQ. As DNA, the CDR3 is TGTGCCAGCAGCTTAACTTCTAGAATAGAAGAGACCCAGTACTTC. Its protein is CASSLTSRIEETQYF. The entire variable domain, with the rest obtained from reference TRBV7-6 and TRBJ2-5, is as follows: GAGVSQSPRYKVTKRGQDVALRCDPISGHVSLYWYRQALGQGPEFLTYFNYEAQQDKSGLPNDRFSAERPEGSISTLTIQRTEQRDSAMYRCASSLTSRIEETQYFGPGTRLLVL.

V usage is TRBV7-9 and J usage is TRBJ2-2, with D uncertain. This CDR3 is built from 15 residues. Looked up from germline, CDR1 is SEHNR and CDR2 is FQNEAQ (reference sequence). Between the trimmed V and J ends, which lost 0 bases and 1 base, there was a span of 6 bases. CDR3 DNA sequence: TGTGCCAGCAGCTTAGCGCTGGGGAACACCGGGGAGCTGTTTTTT. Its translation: CASSLALGNTGELFF.

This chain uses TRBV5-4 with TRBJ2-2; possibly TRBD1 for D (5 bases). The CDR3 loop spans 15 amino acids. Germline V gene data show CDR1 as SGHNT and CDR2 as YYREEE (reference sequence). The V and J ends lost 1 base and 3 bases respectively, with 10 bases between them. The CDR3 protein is CASSLRGFDTGELFF. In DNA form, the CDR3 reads TGTGCCAGCAGCTTGAGGGGATTCGACACCGGGGAGCTGTTTTTT.

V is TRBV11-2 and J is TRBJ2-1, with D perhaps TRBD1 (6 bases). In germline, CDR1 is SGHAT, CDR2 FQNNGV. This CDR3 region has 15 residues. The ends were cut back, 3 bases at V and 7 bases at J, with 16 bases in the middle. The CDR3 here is CASSLTGHSGNEQFF. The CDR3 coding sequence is TGTGCCAGCAGCTTGACGGGACATTCGGGAAATGAGCAGTTCTTC. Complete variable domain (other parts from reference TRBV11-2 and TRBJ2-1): EAGVAQSPRYKIIEKRQSVAFWCNPISGHATLYWYQQILGQGPKLLIQFQNNGVVDDSQLPKDRFSAERLKGVDSTLKIQPAKLEDSAVYLCASSLTGHSGNEQFFGPGTRLTVL.

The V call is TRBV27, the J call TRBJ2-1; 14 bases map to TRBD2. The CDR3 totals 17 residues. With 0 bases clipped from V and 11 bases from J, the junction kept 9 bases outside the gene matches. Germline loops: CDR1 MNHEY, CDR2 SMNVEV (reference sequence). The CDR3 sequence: CASSLSTGTSGGLKQFF. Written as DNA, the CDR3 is TGTGCCAGCAGTTTATCGACCGGGACTAGCGGGGGATTAAAGCAGTTCTTC.